Listed below are T cell receptor beta chains from one sample, sequenced in a study of cytomegalovirus exposure and HLA in healthy donors. The method was immunoSEQ multiplex PCR; TCRdb's version includes in-frame clones alone and lacks a portion of them. Of around 200,000 clones in the sample, almost 85% were seen once. The material sequenced was PBMCs. Source of these receptors: a woman aged 40-49 years in good health and CMV-seronegative. CDR3s include the opening cysteine and the closing phenylalanine or tryptophan. The D gene is left open where the match is weak. Clone size appears in some rows only: once, few, many, or a class for an expanded clone.

clone size: -; J gene: TRBJ1-1; D gene: -; V gene: TRBV11-3; CDR3 protein: CASSLSRPRGAFF; CDR3 DNA: TGTGCCAGCAGCTTAAGCCGACCGAGAGGAGCTTTCTTT
clone size: -; J gene: TRBJ1-1; D gene: -; V gene: TRBV7-3; CDR3 protein: CASGTGIRDTEAFF; CDR3 DNA: TGTGCCAGTGGAACGGGGATTAGGGACACTGAAGCTTTCTTT
clone size: -; J gene: TRBJ2-1; D gene: TRBD2; V gene: TRBV6-5; CDR3 protein: CASRTSGGNEQFF; CDR3 DNA: TGTGCCAGCAGGACTAGCGGGGGCAATGAGCAGTTCTTC
clone size: -; J gene: TRBJ2-7; D gene: -; V gene: TRBV2; CDR3 protein: CAREAGSYEQYF; CDR3 DNA: TGTGCCAGGGAGGCAGGCTCCTACGAGCAGTACTTC
clone size: -; J gene: TRBJ2-7; D gene: TRBD1; V gene: TRBV30; CDR3 protein: CAWSVSPQGAYEQYF; CDR3 DNA: TGTGCCTGGAGTGTATCCCCACAGGGGGCCTACGAGCAGTACTTC
clone size: -; J gene: TRBJ2-3; D gene: -; V gene: TRBV30; CDR3 protein: CAWRVADTQYF; CDR3 DNA: TGTGCCTGGAGGGTAGCAGATACGCAGTATTTT
clone size: -; J gene: TRBJ1-2; D gene: TRBD1; V gene: TRBV10-3; CDR3 protein: CAISASGGLGYTF; CDR3 DNA: TGTGCCATCAGTGCTTCAGGGGGATTGGGCTACACCTTC
clone size: -; J gene: TRBJ1-2; D gene: -; V gene: TRBV6-5; CDR3 protein: CASSYQGGLTF; CDR3 DNA: TGTGCCAGCAGTTACCAGGGAGGCCTCACCTTC
clone size: -; J gene: TRBJ2-5; D gene: TRBD2; V gene: TRBV7-2; CDR3 protein: CASSLNAGGAYEQYF; CDR3 DNA: TGTGCCAGCAGCTTAAATGCGGGGGGAGCTTATGAGCAGTACTTC
clone size: few; J gene: TRBJ2-1; D gene: TRBD1; V gene: TRBV18; CDR3 protein: CASSPTGQGSEQFF; CDR3 DNA: TGTGCCAGCTCACCCACCGGACAGGGTTCGGAGCAGTTCTTC
clone size: -; J gene: TRBJ1-5; D gene: -; V gene: TRBV15; CDR3 protein: CATSGGHNQPQHF; CDR3 DNA: TGTGCCACCAGCGGCGGACACAATCAGCCCCAGCATTTT